The T cell receptor beta chain under discussion was sequenced for a study of T cell repertoires in aging, cancer and after chemotherapy. Study overall: Repeat sampling of healthy donors over several months to years showed clear clonal overlap.

As regards this clonotype: Its antigen is unknown.

The CDR3 totals 13 residues. V lost 8 bases to trimming and J lost 6 bases, with 16 bases between them. Germline CDR1 reads KGHSH; CDR2 reads LQKENI. TCR beta rearrangements were amplified from peripheral blood genomic DNA. General study findings and limits: Untreated cancer patients had significantly lower blood TCR diversity than age-matched healthy donors. These repertoire data do not allow conclusions about immunological memory after chemotherapy.

TRB rearrangements spanning V, D and J were amplified using mixed TRB-A/B primers. MiXCR, run by TCRdb on the multiplex PCR reads, gives a single entry per CDR3 protein. The sample shows thousands of distinct CDR3 sequences, under 35% of them seen only once. The receptor was isolated from a human donor in good health. The V and J genes are TRBV18 and TRBJ1-2, with D maybe TRBD1 (6 bases). The sequenced sample consisted of blood. In DNA, the CDR3 is TGTGCCAGCCACGGCGGGGGGCTGGATGGCTACACCTTC. Encoded protein: CASHGGGLDGYTF.